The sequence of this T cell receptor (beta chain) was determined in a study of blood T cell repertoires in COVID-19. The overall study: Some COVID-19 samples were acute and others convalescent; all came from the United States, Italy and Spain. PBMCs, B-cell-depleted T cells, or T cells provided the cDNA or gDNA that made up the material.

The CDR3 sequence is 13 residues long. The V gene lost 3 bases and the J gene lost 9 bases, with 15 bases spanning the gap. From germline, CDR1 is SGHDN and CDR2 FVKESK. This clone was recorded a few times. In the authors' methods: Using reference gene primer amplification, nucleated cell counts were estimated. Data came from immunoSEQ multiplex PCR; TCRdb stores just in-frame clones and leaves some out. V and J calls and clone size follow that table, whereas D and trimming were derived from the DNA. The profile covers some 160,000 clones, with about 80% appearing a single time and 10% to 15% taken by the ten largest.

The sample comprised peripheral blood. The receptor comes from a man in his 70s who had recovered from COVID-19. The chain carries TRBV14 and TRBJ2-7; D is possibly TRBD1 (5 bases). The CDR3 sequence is CASSQLTAPGQYF. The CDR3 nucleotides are TGTGCCAGCAGCCAGTTGACAGCCCCCGGGCAGTACTTC.